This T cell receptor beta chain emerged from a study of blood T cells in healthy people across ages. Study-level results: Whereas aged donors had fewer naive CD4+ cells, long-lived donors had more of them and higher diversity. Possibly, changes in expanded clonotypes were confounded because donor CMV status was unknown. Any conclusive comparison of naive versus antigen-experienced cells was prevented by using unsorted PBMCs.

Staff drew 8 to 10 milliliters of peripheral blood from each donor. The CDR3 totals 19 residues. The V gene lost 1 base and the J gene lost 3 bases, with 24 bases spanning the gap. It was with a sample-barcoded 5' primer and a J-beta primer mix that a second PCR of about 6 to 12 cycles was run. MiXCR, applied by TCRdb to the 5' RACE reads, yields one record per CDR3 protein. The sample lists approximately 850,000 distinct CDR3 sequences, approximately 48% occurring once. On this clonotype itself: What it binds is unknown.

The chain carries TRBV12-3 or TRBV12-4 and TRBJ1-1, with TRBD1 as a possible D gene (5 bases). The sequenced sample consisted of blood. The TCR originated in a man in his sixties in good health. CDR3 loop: CASSLVTLAFRGTDTEAFF. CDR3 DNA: TGTGCCAGCAGTTTAGTGACCCTGGCGTTTCGGGGCACCGACACTGAAGCTTTCTTT.